The rows below give T cell receptor beta chains drawn from one sample of a study of prognosis after radiotherapy for stage I lung cancer. TCRdb passed the multiplex PCR reads through MiXCR, listing each CDR3 protein once. Of tens of thousands of distinct CDR3 sequences in the sample, more than 20% were seen once. The source material was PBMCs, sampled before or after stereotactic body radiation therapy (not recorded which). The receptors shown here come from a donor over 45 with non-small cell lung cancer. Each CDR3 is given with its conserved first and last residue. Fields, in order: J gene, V gene, clone size, D gene, CDR3 DNA, CDR3 protein. D genes are given only for firm matches. The size of a clone is reported for some rows only, either as once, few or many, or as a class for expanded clones.

J gene: TRBJ1-1; V gene: TRBV5-1; clone size: many; D gene: .; CDR3 DNA: TGCGCCAGCAGCAGGGCGGTAGGGGACACTGAAGCTTTCTTT; CDR3 protein: CASSRAVGDTEAFF
J gene: TRBJ1-1; V gene: TRBV20-1; clone size: many; D gene: .; CDR3 DNA: TGCAGTGCTATAGCCAGGGCCGTGAACACTGAAGCTTTCTTT; CDR3 protein: CSAIARAVNTEAFF
J gene: TRBJ1-2; V gene: TRBV9; clone size: many; D gene: .; CDR3 DNA: TGTGCCAGCAGCGTAGATAGGAACTATGGCTACACCTTC; CDR3 protein: CASSVDRNYGYTF
J gene: TRBJ2-7; V gene: TRBV7-2; clone size: .; D gene: .; CDR3 DNA: TGTGCCAGCAGACCCTCGGAGAGGGGTTACGAGCAGTACTTC; CDR3 protein: CASRPSERGYEQYF
J gene: TRBJ2-7; V gene: TRBV18; clone size: .; D gene: .; CDR3 DNA: TGTGCCAGCCCACCACCCGGGGCCCTATCCTACGAGCAGTACTTC; CDR3 protein: CASPPPGALSYEQYF
J gene: TRBJ2-1; V gene: TRBV2; clone size: .; D gene: .; CDR3 DNA: TGTGCCAGCAGTGAGTCGGGGGGCTCCTGCTCCTACAATGAGCAGTTCTTC; CDR3 protein: CASSESGGSCSYNEQFF
J gene: TRBJ1-5; V gene: TRBV27; clone size: once; D gene: .; CDR3 DNA: TGTGCCAGCAGCCATAAAGTGACAGGAACTAGCATTCAGCCCCAGCATTTT; CDR3 protein: CASSHKVTGTSIQPQHF
J gene: TRBJ2-5; V gene: TRBV6-1; clone size: many; D gene: .; CDR3 DNA: TGTGCCAGCAGATCCTGGACAGCCCTCCAAGAGACCCAGTACTTC; CDR3 protein: CASRSWTALQETQYF
J gene: TRBJ1-6; V gene: TRBV3-1; clone size: many; D gene: .; CDR3 DNA: TGTGCCAGCAGCCAACAGGGTTTTAATTCACCCCTCCACTTT; CDR3 protein: CASSQQGFNSPLHF
J gene: TRBJ1-5; V gene: TRBV28; clone size: .; D gene: TRBD1; CDR3 DNA: TGTGCCAGCAGATTTACAGGGGGGATAAAAAATCAGCCCCAGCATTTT; CDR3 protein: CASRFTGGIKNQPQHF
J gene: TRBJ2-2; V gene: TRBV20-1; clone size: many; D gene: .; CDR3 DNA: TGCAGTGCTAGAGTAGTAGAGGGATACAACACCGGGGAGCTGTTTTTT; CDR3 protein: CSARVVEGYNTGELFF
J gene: TRBJ1-2; V gene: TRBV20-1; clone size: many; D gene: TRBD1; CDR3 DNA: TGCAGTGCTAGGGACAGGGGGAACTATGGCTACACCTTC; CDR3 protein: CSARDRGNYGYTF
J gene: TRBJ1-4; V gene: TRBV6-5; clone size: many; D gene: TRBD1; CDR3 DNA: TGTGCCAGCAGTTCAGGGGGCACTAATGAAAAACTGTTTTTT; CDR3 protein: CASSSGGTNEKLFF
J gene: TRBJ2-3; V gene: TRBV20-1; clone size: many; D gene: TRBD1; CDR3 DNA: TGCAGTGCTATTCCGGGACAGGGTATGATAGATACGCAGTATTTT; CDR3 protein: CSAIPGQGMIDTQYF
J gene: TRBJ2-7; V gene: TRBV2; clone size: .; D gene: .; CDR3 DNA: TGTGCCAGCAGTGATAGCGGCAGGGTGAACTACGAGCAGTACTTT; CDR3 protein: CASSDSGRVNYEQYF
J gene: TRBJ2-1; V gene: TRBV7-9; clone size: many; D gene: .; CDR3 DNA: TGTGCCAGCAGCGGGGGGGCAAGAAGAACCCTCTATGAGCAGTTCTTC; CDR3 protein: CASSGGARRTLYEQFF
J gene: TRBJ2-3; V gene: TRBV10-3; clone size: many; D gene: .; CDR3 DNA: TGTGCCATCAGTGAGTCGGGGGCAGATACGCAGTATTTT; CDR3 protein: CAISESGADTQYF
J gene: TRBJ2-1; V gene: TRBV5-5; clone size: many; D gene: TRBD1; CDR3 DNA: TGTGCCAGCAGCCCCAGGGACAGGACCTACAATGAGCAGTTCTTC; CDR3 protein: CASSPRDRTYNEQFF
J gene: TRBJ2-5; V gene: TRBV7-9; clone size: many; D gene: .; CDR3 DNA: TGTGCCAGCAGCTCCCCCGGCCGGGAGACCCAGTACTTC; CDR3 protein: CASSSPGRETQYF
J gene: TRBJ2-1; V gene: TRBV3-1; clone size: many; D gene: .; CDR3 DNA: TGTGCCAGCAGCAGAGGAAATGAGCAGTTCTTC; CDR3 protein: CASSRGNEQFF
J gene: TRBJ1-2; V gene: TRBV20-1; clone size: many; D gene: .; CDR3 DNA: TGCAGTGCTAGACGGGACTATGGCTACACCTTC; CDR3 protein: CSARRDYGYTF
J gene: TRBJ2-1; V gene: TRBV6-2/TRBV6-3; clone size: .; D gene: .; CDR3 DNA: TGTGCCATCTCCAGTCCCCGGACCGCCAATGAGCAGTTCTTT; CDR3 protein: CAISSPRTANEQFF
J gene: TRBJ2-5; V gene: TRBV30; clone size: many; D gene: TRBD1; CDR3 DNA: TGTGCCTGGAGTGGGGGACAGGCCCAAGAGACCCAGTACTTC; CDR3 protein: CAWSGGQAQETQYF
J gene: TRBJ2-2; V gene: TRBV6-2/TRBV6-3; clone size: medium-sized; D gene: .; CDR3 DNA: TGTGCGCACGGACAGCCTAACACCGGGGAGCTGTTTTTT; CDR3 protein: CAHGQPNTGELFF
J gene: TRBJ1-6; V gene: TRBV6-8; clone size: many; D gene: .; CDR3 DNA: TGTGCCAGCAGTTACTCGCGGGGGACGGGATCTTCTTCACCCCTCCACTTT; CDR3 protein: CASSYSRGTGSSSPLHF
J gene: TRBJ2-6; V gene: TRBV7-3; clone size: many; D gene: .; CDR3 DNA: TGTGCCAGCAGACCACTTGGGGCCAACGTCCTGACTTTC; CDR3 protein: CASRPLGANVLTF
J gene: TRBJ1-1; V gene: TRBV6-1; clone size: many; D gene: .; CDR3 DNA: TGTGCCAGCCTATTAGAGAGGGGCGTGGGGACTGAAGCTTTCTTT; CDR3 protein: CASLLERGVGTEAFF
J gene: TRBJ2-3; V gene: TRBV6-9; clone size: many; D gene: .; CDR3 DNA: TGTGCCAGCAGTTACACCTCACCCTTCACAGATACGCAGTATTTT; CDR3 protein: CASSYTSPFTDTQYF
J gene: TRBJ1-2; V gene: TRBV10-3; clone size: .; D gene: .; CDR3 DNA: TGTGCCATCAGGATGGACGGTACGATCTATGGCTACACCTTC; CDR3 protein: CAIRMDGTIYGYTF
J gene: TRBJ2-7; V gene: TRBV30; clone size: many; D gene: .; CDR3 DNA: TGTGCTTGGGGTAGGAGGGAGCAGTACTTC; CDR3 protein: CAWGRREQYF
J gene: TRBJ1-6; V gene: TRBV3-1; clone size: many; D gene: TRBD1; CDR3 DNA: TGTGCCAGCAGCCAAAGTCCAGGGGGCGGATCACCCCTCCACTTT; CDR3 protein: CASSQSPGGGSPLHF
J gene: TRBJ2-7; V gene: TRBV6-2/TRBV6-3; clone size: many; D gene: .; CDR3 DNA: TGTGCCAGCAGTTACTCGGGGATGTACGAGCAGTACTTC; CDR3 protein: CASSYSGMYEQYF
J gene: TRBJ1-2; V gene: TRBV6-2/TRBV6-3; clone size: many; D gene: .; CDR3 DNA: TGTGCCAGCAGTTATGAGTCTTTCGATGGCTACACCTTC; CDR3 protein: CASSYESFDGYTF
J gene: TRBJ1-1; V gene: TRBV7-9; clone size: many; D gene: TRBD1; CDR3 DNA: TGTGCCAGCAGCTTAGTCCCCGGGACAGCGGGCACTAAAGCTTTCTTT; CDR3 protein: CASSLVPGTAGTKAFF
J gene: TRBJ2-7; V gene: TRBV5-4; clone size: many; D gene: TRBD2; CDR3 DNA: TGTGCCAGCCAAAAACGGACCCTGGGGCTAGCGGTTACCTACGAGCAGTACTTC; CDR3 protein: CASQKRTLGLAVTYEQYF
J gene: TRBJ2-1; V gene: TRBV28; clone size: .; D gene: .; CDR3 DNA: TGTGCCAACAGCAGAGTAGGTGGGCAGTTCTTC; CDR3 protein: CANSRVGGQFF
J gene: TRBJ1-1; V gene: TRBV10-3; clone size: .; D gene: .; CDR3 DNA: TGTGCCATCAGTGAGTCAGCGGAGAGGGTGAACACTGAAGCTTTCTTT; CDR3 protein: CAISESAERVNTEAFF
J gene: TRBJ2-1; V gene: TRBV6-2/TRBV6-3; clone size: many; D gene: .; CDR3 DNA: TGTGCCAGCAGTGATTGGTTAAATGAGCAGTTCTTC; CDR3 protein: CASSDWLNEQFF
J gene: TRBJ2-5; V gene: TRBV7-8; clone size: .; D gene: .; CDR3 DNA: TGTGCCAGCAGCTCAACTAAAGGGCACGAGACACAGTACTTC; CDR3 protein: CASSSTKGHETQYF
J gene: TRBJ1-5; V gene: TRBV6-2/TRBV6-3; clone size: .; D gene: .; CDR3 DNA: TGTGCCAACAGCCACCGACAGGCGTTTAATCACCCCCAGCATTTT; CDR3 protein: CANSHRQAFNHPQHF
J gene: TRBJ2-3; V gene: TRBV18; clone size: few; D gene: .; CDR3 DNA: TGTGCCAGCTCACCAACTATCGAGGACACAGATACGCAGTATTTT; CDR3 protein: CASSPTIEDTDTQYF